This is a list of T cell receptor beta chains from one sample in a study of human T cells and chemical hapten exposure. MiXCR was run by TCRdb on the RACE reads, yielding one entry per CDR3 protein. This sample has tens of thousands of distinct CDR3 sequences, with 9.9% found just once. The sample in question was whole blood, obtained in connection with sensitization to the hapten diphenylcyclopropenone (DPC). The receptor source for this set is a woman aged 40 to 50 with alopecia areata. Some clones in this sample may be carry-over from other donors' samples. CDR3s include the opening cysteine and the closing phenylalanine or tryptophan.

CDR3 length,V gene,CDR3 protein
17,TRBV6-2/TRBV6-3,CASSPGQGVYRAGEQFF
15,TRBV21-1,CASSKPCGPPDEQYF
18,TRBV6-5,CASSYELAGGISYNEQFF
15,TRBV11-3,CASSLAGGYYNEQFF
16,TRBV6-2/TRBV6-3,CASSGTGTGGRIEQFF
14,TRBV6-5,CASRVTFDGEKLFF
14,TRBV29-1,CSVEAGTPNTEAFF
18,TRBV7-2,CASSLSRDRRSGDTEAFF
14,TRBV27,CASTSRGGQETQYF
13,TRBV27,CASSPQRTDTQYF
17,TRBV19,CASRKASHRILNTEAFF
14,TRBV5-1,CASSTGDSTDTQYF
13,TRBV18,CASSPGVATEAFF
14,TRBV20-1,CSAPGTSDPGEQFF
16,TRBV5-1,CASSLTSGGPRDEQFF
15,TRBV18,CASSPLHGGFGEQYF
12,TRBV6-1,CASIRSLDTQYF
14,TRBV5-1,CASSSGARYTEAFF
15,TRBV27,CASSLSPSAGTEAFF
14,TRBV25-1,CASSERLADYEQYF
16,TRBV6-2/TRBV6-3,CASSYARDRGETEAFF
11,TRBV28,CASSGGAEAFF
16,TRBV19,CASKNGAGLGDYGYTF
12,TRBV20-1,CSARSGKETQYF
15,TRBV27,CASSIGGTVNSPLHF
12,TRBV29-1,CSASGAGDTQYF
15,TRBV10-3,CAIRAEGQGNSPLHF
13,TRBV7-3,CASSLSARETQYF
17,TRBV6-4,CASSEKVPGQGHNEQFF
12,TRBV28,CASSPIPGEQYF
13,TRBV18,CASSPQEDTEAFF
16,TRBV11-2,CASSLDSRAYQETQYF
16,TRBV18,CASSPSGTGGGNIQYF
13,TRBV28,CASTPTGGNTIYF
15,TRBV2,CASSEAAYSNQPQHF
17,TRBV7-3,CASSLGTGGTFSYEQYF
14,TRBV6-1,CASSDKHGETEAFF
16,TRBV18,CASSLTGTGVNQPQHF
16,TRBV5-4,CASSTGPVHMNTEAFF
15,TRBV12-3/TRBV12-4,CASSLEAGGNQPQHF
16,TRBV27,CASSPRTFSGANVLTF
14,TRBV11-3,CASSRRQEGETQYF
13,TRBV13,CASRRGTYYGYTF
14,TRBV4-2,CASSQEGGPRTLTF
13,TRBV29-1,CSVEVDRGTEAFF
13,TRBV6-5,CASSSGVYNEQFF
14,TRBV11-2,CASSLQGAIGKAFF
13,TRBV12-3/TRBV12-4,CASSQAGFNEQYF
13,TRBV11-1,CASSPEPKNIQYF
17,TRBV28,CASSFILAGAPTDTQYF
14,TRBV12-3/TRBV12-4,CASSFTGRSYEQYF
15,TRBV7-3,CASSLTPGPGTEQYF
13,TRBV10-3,CAISEEASYEQYF
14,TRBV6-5,CASKATGENSPLHF
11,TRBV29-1,CSVAGTVDYTF
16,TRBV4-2,CASSQEPTSGADTQYF
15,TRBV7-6,CASSPYELNTGELFF